This entry features one T cell receptor (beta chain) sequence. Antigen unknown. The source of the sample is a study of post-analysis software for immune sequencing data. Study-level results: Samples from one preparation batch, clustered by F measure, grouped strongly together. Multiple sclerosis patients showed significantly lower normalized Chao1 diversity than controls did. Four or five TRBV segments were more frequent in patients than controls; TRBV5-6, TRBV5-1 and TRBV20-1 belonged to this group.

The TCR beta cDNA libraries contained unique molecular identifiers. Each batch of about 0.95 to 10 million T cells produced roughly 0.5 million cDNA molecules. TCRdb reprocessed the PCR reads via MiXCR and lists one record per CDR3 protein. This sample yields 450,000 to 700,000 distinct CDR3 sequences, of which about 44% are seen a single time; over 1.5% belongs to the top ten. V lost 5 bases to trimming and J lost 5 bases, with 16 bases between them. The CDR3 contains 15 residues. Germline V gene data show CDR1 as MNHEY and CDR2 as SMNVEV (reference sequence). The rearrangement uses TRBV27 and TRBJ2-1, with D tentatively TRBD2 (6 bases). Material for sequencing was blood. The receptor comes from a girl aged 5 to 17 with multiple sclerosis. The CDR3 sequence: CASSPLQRADNEQFF. DNA for the CDR3: TGTGCCAGCAGTCCTCTCCAGCGGGCTGACAATGAGCAGTTCTTC.